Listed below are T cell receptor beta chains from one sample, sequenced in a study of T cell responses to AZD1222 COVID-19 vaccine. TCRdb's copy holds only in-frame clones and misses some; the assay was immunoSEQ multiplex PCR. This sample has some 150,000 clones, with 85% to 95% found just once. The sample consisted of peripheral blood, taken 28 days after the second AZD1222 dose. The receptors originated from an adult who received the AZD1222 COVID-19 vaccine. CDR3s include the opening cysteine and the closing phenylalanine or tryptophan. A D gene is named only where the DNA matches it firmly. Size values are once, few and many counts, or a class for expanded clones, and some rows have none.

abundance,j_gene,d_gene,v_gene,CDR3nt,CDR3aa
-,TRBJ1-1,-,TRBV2,TGTGCCAGCGGATCGTTCAGGGCGGACACTGAAGCTTTCTTT,CASGSFRADTEAFF
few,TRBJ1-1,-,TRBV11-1,TGTGCCAGCAGAACGAACACTGAAGCTTTCTTT,CASRTNTEAFF
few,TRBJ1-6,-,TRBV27,TGTGCCAGCGGGCGGGGGGATCGTTCACCCCTCCACTTT,CASGRGDRSPLHF
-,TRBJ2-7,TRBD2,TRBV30,TGTGCCTGGAGAGGCGGGGGAAATATCGAGCAGTACTTC,CAWRGGGNIEQYF
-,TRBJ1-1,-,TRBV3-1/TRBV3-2,TGTGCCAGCAGCCAAGATCGGTCCCCAGCAATTAACACTGAAGCTTTCTTT,CASSQDRSPAINTEAFF
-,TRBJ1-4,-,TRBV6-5,TGTGCCAGCAGAGGGGGTGAAAAACTGTTTTTT,CASRGGEKLFF
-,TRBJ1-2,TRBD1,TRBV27,TGTGCCAGCATGGAAGTGGTAGGGGACAGGGGTGACGGCTACACCTTC,CASMEVVGDRGDGYTF
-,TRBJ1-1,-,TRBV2,TGTGCCAGCAGAAGAGTAGAAGGTAAAACTGAAGCTTTCTTT,CASRRVEGKTEAFF
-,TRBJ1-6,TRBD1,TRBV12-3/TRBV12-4,TGTGCCTTGGGACAGGGGAATTCACCCCTCCACTTT,CALGQGNSPLHF
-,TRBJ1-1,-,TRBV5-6,TGTGCCAGCAGCTTGAGCCCTACCGGGGTCACTGAAGCTTTCTTT,CASSLSPTGVTEAFF
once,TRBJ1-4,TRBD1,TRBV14,TGTGCCAGCAGCGAGGGGAGGGGACAGATTAATGAAAAACTGTTTTTT,CASSEGRGQINEKLFF
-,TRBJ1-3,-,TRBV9,TGTGCCAGCAGCGCCGGGGGGGGCTCTGGAAACACCATATATTTT,CASSAGGGSGNTIYF
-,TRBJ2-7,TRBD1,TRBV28,TGTGCCAGCAGTTTACGGGACAGGGTTTTAGCCGAGCAGTACTTC,CASSLRDRVLAEQYF